This T cell receptor (beta chain) emerged from a study of T cell responses to AZD1222 COVID-19 vaccine. The CDR3 covers 12 residues. Germline assignment: CDR1 SQVTM and CDR2 ANQGSEA. The V gene end was trimmed by 4 bases and the J gene end by 6 bases; junction bases not matched to a gene: 2. Second doses at about 4 or about 12 weeks were pooled. TCRdb's table, derived via immunoSEQ multiplex PCR, lists solely in-frame clones and lacks some. The table shows 75,000 to 95,000 clones, with around 84% occurring only once. Sequencing was performed on peripheral blood, taken 28 days after the second AZD1222 dose. V is TRBV29-1 and J is TRBJ2-7; 11 positions match TRBD1. The sequence came from an adult who received the AZD1222 COVID-19 vaccine. The CDR3 is CSVGTGGAEQYF. The CDR3 nucleotides are TGCAGCGTTGGGACAGGGGGCGCCGAGCAGTACTTC.